The rows below give T cell receptor beta chains drawn from one sample of a study of blood T cell repertoires in COVID-19. Produced via immunoSEQ multiplex PCR; TCRdb's table is partial and in-frame only. The table records about 120,000 clones, 90% of them present only once. Input material: peripheral blood. The receptors stem from a woman aged 60 to 75 with COVID-19, enrolled during active disease. Each CDR3 is given with its conserved first and last residue. A D gene is named only where the DNA matches it firmly. Clone sizes are given selectively: once, few, many, or a class where the clone is expanded.

V: TRBV5-1
size: .
D: TRBD2
J: TRBJ2-1
length: 16
CDR3: CASSLGGSGVYNEQFF
DNA: TGCGCCAGCAGCTTAGGGGGTAGCGGGGTGTACAATGAGCAGTTCTTC

V: TRBV19
size: .
D: .
J: TRBJ2-7
length: 14
CDR3: CASSDRTEPYEQYF
DNA: TGTGCCAGTAGTGACCGGACAGAGCCTTACGAGCAGTACTTC

V: TRBV9
size: .
D: TRBD2
J: TRBJ2-1
length: 14
CDR3: CASSPGGLDNEQFF
DNA: TGTGCCAGCAGCCCGGGGGGTCTTGACAATGAGCAGTTCTTC

V: TRBV30
size: .
D: .
J: TRBJ1-4
length: 16
CDR3: CAWTTGRFSTNEKLFF
DNA: TGTGCCTGGACCACAGGGCGCTTCTCAACTAATGAAAAACTGTTTTTT

V: TRBV19
size: .
D: .
J: TRBJ1-6
length: 14
CDR3: CASSPQAEDSPLHF
DNA: TGTGCCAGTAGTCCGCAGGCGGAGGATTCACCCCTCCACTTT

V: TRBV11-3
size: .
D: .
J: TRBJ2-5
length: 13
CDR3: CASSFLSAGTQYF
DNA: TGTGCCAGCAGCTTTCTGTCCGCGGGGACCCAGTACTTC

V: TRBV14
size: .
D: .
J: TRBJ1-6
length: 14
CDR3: CASSQGGYRSPLHF
DNA: TGTGCCAGCAGCCAAGGAGGTTATCGCTCACCCCTCCACTTT

V: TRBV7-9
size: .
D: .
J: TRBJ1-2
length: 15
CDR3: CASSLDREKFYGYTF
DNA: TGTGCCAGCAGCTTAGACAGGGAAAAGTTCTATGGCTACACCTTC

V: TRBV4-1
size: .
D: .
J: TRBJ2-6
length: 18
CDR3: CASSKGTTSAAGANVLTF
DNA: TGCGCCAGCAGTAAAGGGACAACCTCAGCGGCTGGGGCCAACGTCCTGACTTTC

V: TRBV19
size: .
D: TRBD1
J: TRBJ2-2
length: 16
CDR3: CASSLIQGASTGELFF
DNA: TGTGCCAGTAGTTTGATTCAGGGGGCAAGCACCGGGGAGCTGTTTTTT

V: TRBV30
size: .
D: .
J: TRBJ1-2
length: 13
CDR3: CAWARGGGYGYTF
DNA: TGTGCCTGGGCGAGGGGGGGCGGATATGGCTACACCTTC

V: TRBV18
size: .
D: .
J: TRBJ1-1
length: 14
CDR3: CASSLPPGSTEAFF
DNA: TGTGCCAGCTCACTGCCCCCGGGGAGCACTGAAGCTTTCTTT

V: TRBV7-9
size: .
D: .
J: TRBJ1-2
length: 15
CDR3: CASSLALTVNYGYTF
DNA: TGTGCCAGCAGCTTAGCGCTAACCGTGAACTATGGCTACACCTTC

V: TRBV9
size: few
D: .
J: TRBJ1-4
length: 15
CDR3: CASSVAGGAQGKLFF
DNA: TGTGCCAGCAGCGTAGCGGGGGGGGCGCAGGGAAAACTGTTTTTT

V: TRBV5-4
size: .
D: .
J: TRBJ2-3
length: 16
CDR3: CASSLGTRVTTDTQYF
DNA: TGTGCCAGCAGCTTGGGTACGCGGGTTACGACAGATACGCAGTATTTT

V: TRBV5-1
size: .
D: TRBD1
J: TRBJ1-1
length: 15
CDR3: CASSWRTGANTEAFF
DNA: TGCGCCAGCAGCTGGAGGACAGGGGCGAACACTGAAGCTTTCTTT

V: TRBV7-2
size: .
D: .
J: TRBJ2-7
length: 15
CDR3: CASTLTRGGPGEQYF
DNA: TGTGCCAGCACCCTCACCCGCGGGGGCCCTGGCGAGCAGTACTTC

V: TRBV29-1
size: .
D: TRBD1
J: TRBJ2-1
length: 16
CDR3: CSVEGGRDRVFGEQFF
DNA: TGCAGCGTTGAAGGAGGTCGGGACAGGGTATTTGGGGAGCAGTTCTTC

V: TRBV10-3
size: few
D: TRBD1
J: TRBJ2-3
length: 13
CDR3: CAIRGQGTDTQYF
DNA: TGTGCCATCAGAGGACAGGGAACAGATACGCAGTATTTT

V: TRBV6-2/TRBV6-3
size: few
D: .
J: TRBJ2-6
length: 15
CDR3: CASSYTGSGANVLTF
DNA: TGTGCCAGCAGTTACACGGGGTCCGGGGCCAACGTCCTGACTTTC

V: TRBV6-4
size: .
D: .
J: TRBJ1-2
length: 13
CDR3: CASRHGEGSSYTF
DNA: TGTGCCAGCAGGCACGGAGAGGGTAGCAGCTACACCTTC

V: TRBV6-2/TRBV6-3
size: .
D: .
J: TRBJ1-2
length: 12
CDR3: CASSNIRGGYTF
DNA: TGTGCCAGCAGTAACATCCGCGGTGGCTACACCTTC

V: TRBV5-8
size: .
D: .
J: TRBJ1-5
length: 14
CDR3: CASSLVDRTQPQHF
DNA: TGTGCCAGCAGCTTGGTAGACAGGACTCAGCCCCAGCATTTT

V: TRBV29-1
size: .
D: .
J: TRBJ1-2
length: 12
CDR3: CSVDDRNYGYTF
DNA: TGCAGCGTGGACGACAGGAACTATGGCTACACCTTC

V: TRBV23-1
size: .
D: .
J: TRBJ1-6
length: 16
CDR3: CASSHSSGTETSPLHF
DNA: TGCGCCAGCAGTCATTCGAGCGGGACGGAGACTTCACCCCTCCACTTT

V: TRBV7-2
size: .
D: .
J: TRBJ1-5
length: 18
CDR3: CASSLSAAPRHSNQPQHF
DNA: TGTGCCAGCAGCTTAAGCGCCGCACCGCGGCATAGCAATCAGCCCCAGCATTTT

V: TRBV7-8
size: .
D: TRBD1
J: TRBJ1-3
length: 17
CDR3: CASSLGQGPYSGNTIYF
DNA: TGTGCCAGCAGCTTAGGACAGGGGCCATACTCTGGAAACACCATATATTTT

V: TRBV25-1
size: .
D: .
J: TRBJ2-3
length: 14
CDR3: CASSERLYTDTQYF
DNA: TGTGCCAGCAGTGAAAGACTCTACACAGATACGCAGTATTTT

V: TRBV10-1
size: .
D: .
J: TRBJ2-3
length: 13
CDR3: CATTGGNTDTQYF
DNA: TGCGCCACCACTGGAGGTAACACAGATACGCAGTATTTT

V: TRBV5-4
size: .
D: TRBD1
J: TRBJ2-3
length: 16
CDR3: CASSAPGQGSTDTQYF
DNA: TGTGCCAGCAGCGCCCCGGGACAGGGGAGCACAGATACGCAGTATTTT

V: TRBV27
size: .
D: TRBD1
J: TRBJ1-2
length: 14
CDR3: CASSPRTGKYGYTF
DNA: TGTGCCAGCAGTCCCCGGACAGGAAAGTATGGCTACACCTTC

V: TRBV6-6
size: .
D: TRBD1
J: TRBJ1-5
length: 19
CDR3: CASSPFNRGLNSPNQPQHF
DNA: TGTGCCAGCAGTCCTTTTAACAGGGGCCTTAACTCGCCAAATCAGCCCCAGCATTTT

V: TRBV5-1
size: .
D: .
J: TRBJ1-1
length: 13
CDR3: CASSPIGGTEAFF
DNA: TGCGCCAGCAGCCCGATCGGGGGCACTGAAGCTTTCTTT

V: TRBV6-4
size: .
D: .
J: TRBJ2-3
length: 15
CDR3: CASSDSAASTDTQYF
DNA: TGTGCCAGCAGTGACTCGGCGGCTAGCACAGATACGCAGTATTTT

V: TRBV5-4
size: .
D: TRBD2
J: TRBJ2-1
length: 15
CDR3: CASRPTSGARNEQFF
DNA: TGTGCCAGCAGACCGACTAGCGGGGCACGGAATGAGCAGTTCTTC

V: TRBV3-1/TRBV3-2
size: .
D: TRBD1
J: TRBJ1-2
length: 16
CDR3: CASSLRTGGGNYGYTF
DNA: TGTGCCAGCAGCCTTCGGACAGGGGGAGGTAACTATGGCTACACCTTC

V: TRBV27
size: .
D: .
J: TRBJ2-2
length: 15
CDR3: CASRKTGLNTGELFF
DNA: TGTGCCAGCAGAAAGACAGGATTGAACACCGGGGAGCTGTTTTTT

V: TRBV19
size: .
D: .
J: TRBJ1-3
length: 16
CDR3: CASSIGSGWSGNTIYF
DNA: TGTGCCAGTAGTATAGGAAGCGGGTGGTCTGGAAACACCATATATTTT

V: TRBV5-6
size: .
D: .
J: TRBJ1-2
length: 15
CDR3: CASSPLGRAVDGYTF
DNA: TGTGCCAGCAGCCCCCTCGGCAGGGCCGTTGATGGCTACACCTTC

V: TRBV7-3
size: .
D: TRBD2
J: TRBJ2-1
length: 16
CDR3: CASSLGLAGANNEQFF
DNA: TGTGCCAGCAGCTTGGGACTAGCGGGGGCTAACAATGAGCAGTTCTTC

V: TRBV30
size: once
D: .
J: TRBJ1-5
length: 17
CDR3: CAWSSARARGSNQPQHF
DNA: TGTGCCTGGAGTTCCGCCAGAGCGCGCGGTAGCAATCAGCCCCAGCATTTT

V: TRBV30
size: .
D: .
J: TRBJ2-6
length: 19
CDR3: CAWSSPQVLYRSGANVLTF
DNA: TGTGCCTGGAGCTCCCCGCAGGTTCTATATCGCTCTGGGGCCAACGTCCTGACTTTC

V: TRBV21-1
size: .
D: .
J: TRBJ2-7
length: 15
CDR3: CASSKEAQGCYEQYF
DNA: TGTGCCAGCAGCAAAGAGGCACAGGGGTGTTACGAGCAGTACTTC

V: TRBV3-1/TRBV3-2
size: .
D: TRBD1
J: TRBJ1-2
length: 14
CDR3: CASSPETGVHGYTF
DNA: TGTGCCAGCAGCCCAGAGACAGGGGTGCATGGCTACACCTTC

V: TRBV7-7
size: .
D: TRBD1
J: TRBJ2-2
length: 15
CDR3: CASSPARGQRGELFF
DNA: TGTGCCAGCAGCCCTGCCAGGGGGCAACGCGGGGAGCTGTTTTTT

V: TRBV30
size: .
D: .
J: TRBJ2-7
length: 13
CDR3: CAWSRRLGSHFHF
DNA: TGTGCCTGGAGCAGGAGATTAGGGAGTCATTTTCATTTC

V: TRBV6-5
size: .
D: .
J: TRBJ1-1
length: 13
CDR3: CASSGDTYTEAFF
DNA: TGTGCCAGCAGCGGGGACACTTACACTGAAGCTTTCTTT

V: TRBV7-2
size: .
D: .
J: TRBJ1-4
length: 13
CDR3: CASSLLQGGKLFF
DNA: TGTGCCAGCAGCTTGCTACAGGGTGGAAAACTGTTTTTT

V: TRBV15
size: .
D: TRBD1
J: TRBJ1-1
length: 16
CDR3: CATSERDRRGNTEAFF
DNA: TGTGCCACCAGCGAAAGGGACAGGAGAGGAAACACTGAAGCTTTCTTT

V: TRBV6-2/TRBV6-3
size: .
D: TRBD2
J: TRBJ2-5
length: 13
CDR3: CASSWGGTETQYF
DNA: TGTGCCAGCAGCTGGGGGGGGACCGAGACCCAGTACTTC

V: TRBV9
size: .
D: .
J: TRBJ1-3
length: 15
CDR3: CASSVGQSSGNTIYF
DNA: TGTGCCAGCAGCGTAGGGCAGTCCTCTGGAAACACCATATATTTT

V: TRBV5-4
size: few
D: TRBD1
J: TRBJ2-4
length: 15
CDR3: CASSFRQGARNIQYF
DNA: TGTGCCAGCAGCTTCCGACAGGGGGCCCGGAACATTCAGTACTTC

V: TRBV6-4
size: .
D: .
J: TRBJ1-1
length: 14
CDR3: CASSGWATNTEAFF
DNA: TGTGCCAGCAGTGGTTGGGCCACGAACACTGAAGCTTTCTTT

V: TRBV11-2
size: .
D: .
J: TRBJ2-7
length: 11
CDR3: CASSSSYEQYF
DNA: TGTGCCAGCAGCTCCAGTTACGAGCAGTACTTC

V: TRBV6-2/TRBV6-3
size: .
D: TRBD2
J: TRBJ2-1
length: 14
CDR3: CASSFGGAVDEQFF
DNA: TGTGCCAGCAGTTTCGGGGGGGCCGTTGATGAGCAGTTCTTC

V: TRBV11-3
size: once
D: TRBD1
J: TRBJ1-1
length: 14
CDR3: CASSPGQGRTEAFF
DNA: TGTGCCAGCAGCCCCGGACAGGGTCGGACTGAAGCTTTCTTT

V: TRBV5-8
size: .
D: .
J: TRBJ2-1
length: 13
CDR3: CASSWTFYNEQFF
DNA: TGTGCCAGCAGCTGGACTTTCTACAATGAGCAGTTCTTC

V: TRBV30
size: .
D: .
J: TRBJ2-2
length: 14
CDR3: CAWSVSANTGELFF
DNA: TGTGCCTGGAGTGTATCGGCGAACACCGGGGAGCTGTTTTTT

V: TRBV9
size: .
D: .
J: TRBJ2-3
length: 14
CDR3: CASSPKTAPDTQYF
DNA: TGTGCCAGCAGCCCGAAGACAGCCCCAGATACGCAGTATTTT

V: TRBV5-4
size: .
D: .
J: TRBJ1-2
length: 17
CDR3: CASSSPLFGSEIRGYTF
DNA: TGTGCCAGCAGCTCCCCCTTGTTCGGGTCCGAAATTCGGGGCTACACCTTC